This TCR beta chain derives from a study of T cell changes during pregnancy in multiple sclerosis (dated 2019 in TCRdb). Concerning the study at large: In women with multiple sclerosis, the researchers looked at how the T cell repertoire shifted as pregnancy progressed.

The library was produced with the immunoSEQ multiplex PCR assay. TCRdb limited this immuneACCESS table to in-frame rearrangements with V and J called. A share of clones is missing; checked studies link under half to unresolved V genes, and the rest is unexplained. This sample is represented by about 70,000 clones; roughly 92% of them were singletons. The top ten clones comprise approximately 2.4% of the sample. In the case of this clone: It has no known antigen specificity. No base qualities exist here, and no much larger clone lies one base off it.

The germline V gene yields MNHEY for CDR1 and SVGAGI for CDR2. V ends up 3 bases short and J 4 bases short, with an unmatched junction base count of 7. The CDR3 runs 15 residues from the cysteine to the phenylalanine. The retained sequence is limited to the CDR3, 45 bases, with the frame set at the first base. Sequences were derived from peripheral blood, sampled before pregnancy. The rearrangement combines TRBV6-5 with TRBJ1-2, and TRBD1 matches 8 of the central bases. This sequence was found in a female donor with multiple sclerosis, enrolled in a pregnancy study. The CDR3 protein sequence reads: CASSYWQGAGYGYTF. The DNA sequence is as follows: TGTGCCAGCAGTTATTGGCAGGGGGCGGGCTATGGCTACACCTTC.